This passage covers 27 T cell receptor beta chains from one sample sequenced in a study of shared clonotypes between healthy human individuals. Clones were read by immunoSEQ multiplex PCR, and TCRdb kept only the in-frame ones, dropping some. The data contain 700,000 or so clones, about two thirds of them singletons. Sequences were obtained from memory CD4+ T cells sorted from blood. Regarding subset: CD45RA-negative fraction. Source of these receptors: a young woman in good health.

The CDR3 reads CASSAFLNEQYF. Here the CDR3 DNA reads TGTGCCAGCAGTGCCTTTTTGAACGAGCAGTACTTC. V gene TRBV28 combines with J gene TRBJ2-7; unclear D gene. Germline assignment: CDR1 MDHEN and CDR2 SYDVKM. V was pared by 5 bases and J by 5 bases, with 10 bases between. CDR3 length equals 12 residues.

In its sample, this clone was seen once. The J gene is TRBJ1-5, the V gene TRBV28; TRBD1 might be the D (6 bases). The CDR3 runs to 13 residues. The V end was cut by 8 bases, the J end by 5 bases, with 13 bases between. Per germline, CDR1 MDHEN and CDR2 SYDVKM. CDR3 loop: CASATGWHQPQHF. DNA for the CDR3: TGTGCCAGCGCTACAGGGTGGCATCAGCCCCAGCATTTT. Filled out from reference TRBV28 and TRBJ1-5, the complete variable domain reads DVKVTQSSRYLVKRTGEKVFLECVQDMDHENMFWYRQDPGLGLRLIYFSYDVKMKEKGDIPEGYSVSREKKERFSLILESASTNQTSMYLCASATGWHQPQHFGDGTRLSIL.

This sequence joins TRBV6-1 and TRBJ1-1; D might be TRBD1 (5 bases). CDR1 is MNHNS, CDR2 SASEGT, per germline. The CDR3 spans 15 residues. Deletions cut 6 bases from V and 2 bases from J, with 16 bases between. The CDR3 DNA sequence: TGTGCCAGCAGCGAGGGACCCACAGCCAACACTGAAGCTTTCTTT. It specifies CASSEGPTANTEAFF.

This clone has a count of ten or more. This chain joins TRBV6-5 and TRBJ1-1; TRBD1 matches at 9 bases. CDR1 is MNHEY, CDR2 SVGAGI, per germline. Trimming took 5 bases from V and 8 from J; bases not matched to a gene: 9. CDR3 length: 14 residues. The CDR3 region has the DNA TGTGCCAGCAGTACCGGACAGGGGAGGGACGAAGCTTTCTTT. Its translation: CASSTGQGRDEAFF.

The V gene is TRBV5-4, the J gene TRBJ2-1; no reliable D call. Trimming shortened V by 0 bases and J by 2 bases, and 12 bases separated the two germline ends. The length of the CDR3 is 16 residues. Germline V lookup: CDR1 SGHNT, CDR2 YYREEE (reference sequence). Here the CDR3 reads CASSLAPPGPYNEQFF. The CDR3 region has the DNA TGTGCCAGCAGCTTGGCCCCCCCAGGCCCCTACAATGAGCAGTTCTTC.

The chain uses TRBV6-4 and TRBJ2-1, with TRBD2 identical over 8 bases. The ends lost 2 bases at V and 9 bases at J; junction bases unmatched: 12. CDR3 size: 16 residues. CDR1 is MRHNA and CDR2 is SNTAGT in the germline V gene. CDR3 residues: CASSDGRPGLGGEQFF. The CDR3 DNA is TGTGCCAGCAGTGACGGTAGACCGGGACTAGGGGGTGAGCAGTTCTTC.

This clone occurred many times. The V and J genes are TRBV5-1 and TRBJ2-6; 8 bases fit TRBD1. Germline V gives CDR1 SGHRS, CDR2 YFSETQ. J gave up 1 base and V 4 bases, and 10 bases lay outside the gene matches. This CDR3 has 18 residues. The CDR3 is CASSTGQGMKSGANVLTF. The CDR3 DNA reads TGCGCCAGCAGCACTGGACAGGGTATGAAATCTGGGGCCAACGTCCTGACTTTC.

This clone occurred once. The chain uses TRBV19 and TRBJ2-5; a possible D gene is TRBD1 (6 bases). CDR1 LNHDA and CDR2 SQIVND come from the germline V gene (reference sequence). The V and J ends lost 5 bases and 4 bases respectively, with 14 bases between them. This CDR3 has 14 amino acids. The DNA for the CDR3 is TGTGCCAGTAGTGCACAGGGCCGCATAGAGACCCAGTACTTC. Translated: CASSAQGRIETQYF.

V is TRBV28 and J is TRBJ2-2, with D maybe TRBD1 (6 bases). In germline, CDR1 is MDHEN, CDR2 SYDVKM. V lost 7 bases and J lost 3, with 12 bases in between. This CDR3 region has 14 residues. CDR3 nucleotide sequence: TGTGCCAGCATCGGACAGCTTGACACCGGGGAGCTGTTTTTT. It codes for CASIGQLDTGELFF.

V and J are TRBV18 and TRBJ1-5; no firm D call. This CDR3 comprises 16 residues. The germline gives CDR1 KGHSH, CDR2 LQKENI. With 5 bases removed from V and 0 bases from J, the gap between germline ends came to 14 bases. The CDR3 bases are TGTGCCAGCTCAGAACTCGACATCTATAGCAATCAGCCCCAGCATTTT. Translation: CASSELDIYSNQPQHF.

The rearrangement joins TRBV11-2 to TRBJ2-1; weak D call: TRBD2 (6 bases). V gave up 0 bases and J gave up 8 bases, with 17 bases separating them. Germline loops: CDR1 SGHAT, CDR2 FQNNGV. The CDR3 length is 16 residues. The CDR3 reads CASSLDGSGVGYEQFF. Written as DNA, the CDR3 is TGTGCCAGCAGCTTAGATGGTTCGGGAGTCGGGTATGAGCAGTTCTTC.

The table lists this clone with a count of one. This rearrangement joins TRBV6-5 to TRBJ2-1; 8 bases match TRBD1. This CDR3 contains 15 residues. V was clipped by 2 bases and J by 9 bases; unmatched bases: 9. Germline CDR1 reads MNHEY; CDR2 reads SVGAGI. The CDR3 DNA follows: TGTGCCAGCAGTTACACACGGACAGGGAAAGGTGAGCAGTTCTTC. Its protein product is CASSYTRTGKGEQFF.

This chain's CDR3 is CASSGARQGAEPLAKNIQYF. CDR3 nucleotide sequence: TGTGCCAGCAGTGGGGCAAGACAGGGGGCCGAGCCGCTAGCCAAAAACATTCAGTACTTC. The chain joins TRBV2 to TRBJ2-4; 10 nucleotides agree with TRBD1. The trim removed 4 bases at V and 0 bases at J, leaving 15 bases unmatched. This CDR3 comprises 20 residues. The germline CDR1 and CDR2 sequences are SNHLY and FYNNEI.

This clone was observed a few times. The gene calls are TRBV5-1 and TRBJ1-5; 8 bases agree with TRBD1. This CDR3 spans 15 amino acids. Germline V gene sequence: CDR1 SGHRS, CDR2 YFSETQ. Trimming cost V 0 bases and J 13 bases; bases outside gene matches: 12. The CDR3 protein is CASSLDGQGGSQQHF. The CDR3 DNA follows: TGCGCCAGCAGCTTGGACGGACAGGGAGGTTCTCAACAGCATTTT.

This clone was detected once. The chain carries TRBV28 and TRBJ1-1; D ambiguous. V lost 6 bases, J lost 0 bases, and 17 bases lay in between. Germline V CDR1 and CDR2: MDHEN, SYDVKM. CDR3 size: 16 residues. The CDR3 DNA reads as TGTGCCAGCAGCCCAAGTTGGGCAGGTATGAACACTGAAGCTTTCTTT. Translation gives CASSPSWAGMNTEAFF.

CDR3 nucleotide sequence: TGCGCCAGCAGCTTGGGAGGGCTCGGGAACATTCAGTACTTC. This codes for CASSLGGLGNIQYF. The V gene is TRBV5-1, the J gene TRBJ2-4, with a tentative D call TRBD2 (5 bases). The germline gives CDR1 SGHRS, CDR2 YFSETQ. The CDR3 covers 14 residues. V shed 0 bases and J shed 7 bases, with 11 bases lying between them.

This clone was counted a few times. The J gene is TRBJ1-4, the V gene TRBV5-1; D gene ambiguous. The germline V gene has CDR1 SGHRS and CDR2 YFSETQ. Trimming took off 0 bases at V and 4 bases at J, with 7 bases between the two ends. This CDR3 region has 14 residues. The DNA of the CDR3 is TGCGCCAGCAGCTTGGTTCCGCTTAATGAAAAACTGTTTTTT. It translates to CASSLVPLNEKLFF.

This clone was picked up one time. The chain employs TRBV6-1 and TRBJ1-3; 8 bases line up with TRBD1. The CDR3 runs 13 residues. CDR1 MNHNS and CDR2 SASEGT come from the germline V gene. With V trimmed by 8 bases and J by 3 bases, 3 bases remained unmatched. CDR3 DNA sequence: TGTGCCAGCGGACAGGGATTTGGAAACACCATATATTTT. Its translation: CASGQGFGNTIYF.

V usage is TRBV19 and J usage is TRBJ2-7; 7 nucleotides line up with TRBD2. Per the germline V gene, CDR1 is LNHDA and CDR2 is SQIVND (reference sequence). J lost 2 bases, V lost 4 bases, and 5 bases had no gene match. The CDR3 runs to 14 residues. The CDR3 loop is CASSTSGTTYEQYF. CDR3 nucleotides: TGTGCCAGTAGTACTAGCGGCACGACCTACGAGCAGTACTTC.

This clone came up a few times. V gene TRBV4-1 combines with J gene TRBJ2-3; D might be TRBD2 (6 bases). Per the germline V gene, CDR1 is MGHRA and CDR2 is YSYEKL. CDR3 length equals 12 residues. V was cut by 3 bases and J by 8 bases, with 9 bases left in between. The CDR3 coding sequence is TGCGCCAGCAGCCAGGAGGGAGTTACGCAGTATTTT. It translates to CASSQEGVTQYF.

The chain combines TRBV5-1 with TRBJ2-1; D assignment may be TRBD1 or TRBD2 (5 bases each). This CDR3 contains 16 residues. CDR1 and CDR2 (germline): SGHRS, YFSETQ. Trimming pared 1 base from V and 4 bases from J, leaving 15 bases between. This CDR3 reads CASSLFAGTIYNEQFF. The CDR3 nucleotides read TGCGCCAGCAGCTTGTTTGCCGGGACCATATACAATGAGCAGTTCTTC.

J is TRBJ2-7 and V is TRBV5-1; 12 nucleotides agree with TRBD2. CDR1 and CDR2 from the germline V gene are SGHRS and YFSETQ. The J segment lost 4 bases and the V segment lost 4 bases, leaving 12 bases of the junction unmatched. The CDR3 is 17 amino acids. Here the CDR3 reads CASSPGALAGGLYEQYF. CDR3 coding DNA: TGCGCCAGCAGCCCGGGGGCGCTAGCGGGAGGGTTATACGAGCAGTACTTC. Full variable domain (remainder filled in from reference TRBV5-1 and TRBJ2-7): KAGVTQTPRYLIKTRGQQVTLSCSPISGHRSVSWYQQTPGQGLQFLFEYFSETQRNKGNFPGRFSGRQFSNSRSEMNVSTLELGDSALYLCASSPGALAGGLYEQYFGPGTRLTVT.

This clone was seen only a few times. The rearrangement uses TRBV7-6 and TRBJ2-1; 13 bases agree with TRBD2. V was clipped by 5 bases and J by 7 bases; unmatched bases: 5. Germline V gene sequence: CDR1 SGHVS, CDR2 FNYEAQ. The CDR3 extends over 15 amino acids. The CDR3 coding sequence is TGTGCCAGCAGCCAACTAGCGGGAGGGGGGAATGAGCAGTTCTTC. It encodes CASSQLAGGGNEQFF.

V and J are TRBV6-5 and TRBJ1-4, with a tentative D call TRBD1 (5 bases). Germline V gene sequence: CDR1 MNHEY, CDR2 SVGAGI. V lost 8 bases, J lost 8 bases, and 18 bases lay in between. This CDR3 is 14 amino acids long. The CDR3 DNA is TGTGCCAGCTCGAGGCAGGGCGTTACGGAAAAACTGTTTTTT. Encoded protein: CASSRQGVTEKLFF.

This chain uses TRBV7-6 with TRBJ1-2; the D is unclear. The CDR3 is made up of 14 amino acids. Germline values: CDR1 SGHVS, CDR2 FNYEAQ. Trimming took off 2 bases at V and 8 bases at J, with 15 bases between the two ends. DNA for the CDR3: TGTGCCAGCAGCTTAAGTGTCCAGAGTCAAGGCTACACCTTC. This codes for CASSLSVQSQGYTF.

V is TRBV5-4 and J is TRBJ2-2; TRBD2 might be the D (6 bases). Looked up from germline, CDR1 is SGHNT and CDR2 is YYREEE (reference sequence). V was trimmed by 7 bases and J by 7 bases, leaving 17 bases between them. This CDR3 is 14 amino acids long. The CDR3 spells CASGRDSGIGELFF. CDR3 bases: TGTGCCAGCGGCCGGGACTCCGGTATCGGGGAGCTGTTTTTT.

CDR3: CASEGQGSQYGYTF. The CDR3 DNA follows: TGTGCCAGCGAGGGACAGGGATCTCAGTATGGCTACACCTTC. The J gene is TRBJ1-2, the V gene TRBV6-1; 9 bases match TRBD1. Trimming at V came to 8 bases and at J to 5 bases, leaving 9 bases not matched to a gene. This CDR3 is built from 14 residues. Germline assignment: CDR1 MNHNS and CDR2 SASEGT.